These 25 T cell receptor beta chains were all obtained from the same sample, sequenced in a study of blood T cell repertoires in COVID-19. This table comes from immunoSEQ multiplex PCR, and its TCRdb copy is limited to in-frame clones, with some not included. The sample lists approximately 160,000 clones, 75% to 90% seen once, with around 4.8% in the top ten. The material sequenced was PBMCs or T cells enriched from blood (not recorded which). All receptors derive from a woman aged 50 to 60 who had recovered from COVID-19.

The chain employs TRBV4-2 and TRBJ2-4; 9 bases agree with TRBD1. This CDR3 spans 14 amino acids. V was pared by 3 bases and J by 9 bases, with 6 bases of the junction left unmatched. Germline CDR1 reads LGHNA; CDR2 reads YNFKEQ. In DNA, the CDR3 is TGTGCCAGCAGCCATAGGGACAGGGACCTCATTCAGTACTTC. This codes for CASSHRDRDLIQYF.

This chain uses TRBV6-5 with TRBJ1-5; the D gene is possibly TRBD1 (6 bases). CDR3 length: 15 residues. CDR1 is MNHEY, CDR2 SVGAGI, per germline. V lost 0 bases to trimming and J lost 5 bases, with 11 bases between them. CDR3 in DNA: TGTGCCAGCAGTTACTCGAGGCAGGGGCATCAGCCCCAGCATTTT. Protein sequence: CASSYSRQGHQPQHF.

V usage is TRBV7-9 and J usage is TRBJ1-1; D unclear. Trimming took 3 bases from V and 1 from J, leaving 6 bases between them. CDR3 length equals 13 residues. Germline-derived CDR1 and CDR2 are SEHNR and FQNEAQ (reference sequence). CDR3 DNA sequence: TGTGCCAGCAGCTTCGGTCCGAACACTGAAGCTTTCTTT. It codes for CASSFGPNTEAFF.

This clone was seen just once. The gene calls are TRBV11-3 and TRBJ1-2; no definite D call. Between the trimmed V and J ends, which lost 1 base and 2 bases, there was a span of 8 bases. Germline CDR1 reads SGHNT; CDR2 reads YENEEA. The CDR3 contains 14 residues. Here the CDR3 reads CASSLGTGNYGYTF. As DNA, the CDR3 is TGTGCCAGCAGCTTAGGGACGGGAAACTATGGCTACACCTTC. The full variable domain, with the rest looked up from reference TRBV11-3 and TRBJ1-2, is EAGVVQSPRYKIIEKKQPVAFWCNPISGHNTLYWYLQNLGQGPELLIRYENEEAVDDSQLPKDRFSAERLKGVDSTLKIQPAELGDSAVYLCASSLGTGNYGYTFGSGTRLTVV.

The chain uses TRBV6-5 and TRBJ1-6; 7 positions match TRBD1. CDR1 is MNHEY, CDR2 SVGAGI, per germline. With V trimmed by 6 bases and J by 10 bases, 12 bases remained unmatched. The CDR3 contains 15 residues. In DNA, the CDR3 is TGTGCCAGCAGCTCTTCCCCCGAGGGGGCCTCACCCCTCCACTTT. Amino acid sequence: CASSSSPEGASPLHF.

The genes are TRBV10-3 and TRBJ2-2, with 13 bases aligning to TRBD2. CDR1 ENHRY and CDR2 SYGVKD come from the germline V gene. With 7 bases clipped from V and 6 bases from J, the junction kept 8 bases outside the gene matches. This CDR3 has 16 amino acids. CDR3 in amino acids: CAITGTSGTAAGELFF. The CDR3 DNA reads TGTGCCATCACCGGGACTAGCGGGACGGCGGCCGGGGAGCTGTTTTTT.

This chain joins TRBV6-5 and TRBJ1-1; D not certain. This CDR3 is built from 12 residues. The germline V gene encodes CDR1 MNHEY and CDR2 SVGAGI. Trimming took 11 bases from V and 1 from J, leaving 11 bases between them. Here the CDR3 reads CAGRRENTEAFF. CDR3 bases: TGTGCCGGGAGACGGGAGAACACTGAAGCTTTCTTT.

The chain combines TRBV3-1 (or the pseudogene TRBV3-2) with TRBJ2-1; 10 nucleotides align to TRBD2. Trimming at V came to 1 base and at J to 12 bases, leaving 6 bases not matched to a gene. The germline V gene has CDR1 LGHDT and CDR2 YNNKEL (reference sequence). The CDR3 runs to 14 residues. CDR3 nucleotide sequence: TGTGCCAGCAGCCAAGGATCTAGCGGGGGTAGGCAGTTCTTC. As protein: CASSQGSSGGRQFF.

The chain links TRBV20-1 to TRBJ1-1, with D perhaps matching TRBD1 (5 bases). CDR1 and CDR2 from the germline V gene are DFQATT and SNEGSKA (reference sequence). V was cut by 7 bases and J by 1 base, with 7 bases left in between. The CDR3 extends over 11 amino acids. CDR3 nucleotide sequence: TGCAGTGGGAGGGGGAACACTGAAGCTTTCTTT. This encodes CSGRGNTEAFF.

In this sample, this clone turned up once. The V call is TRBV10-3, the J call TRBJ2-1; 8 nucleotides agree with TRBD1. Unmatched junction bases numbered 4, after V lost 0 bases and J lost 6 bases. The length of the CDR3 is 15 residues. In germline, CDR1 is ENHRY, CDR2 SYGVKD. The CDR3 spells CAISESTGQVNEQFF. In DNA, the CDR3 is TGTGCCATCAGTGAGTCGACGGGACAGGTCAATGAGCAGTTCTTC.

This chain connects TRBV9 to TRBJ1-6; TRBD1 aligns across 12 bases. V gave up 7 bases and J gave up 6 bases; unmatched junction bases: 23. Germline values: CDR1 SGDLS, CDR2 YYNGEE. The CDR3 extends over 21 amino acids. The CDR3: CASAAGTGGEGRLNFNSPLHF. The CDR3 nucleotides read TGTGCCAGCGCTGCCGGGACAGGGGGCGAAGGGCGCCTAAATTTTAATTCACCCCTCCACTTT.

The CDR3 is CASSPPREAREQFF. Here the CDR3 DNA reads TGTGCCAGCAGCCCCCCACGGGAGGCACGTGAGCAGTTCTTC. The chain has TRBV7-2 and TRBJ2-1, with TRBD2 matching over 7 bases. V lost 5 bases and J lost 9; bases outside the gene matches: 10. The CDR3 totals 14 residues. CDR1 and CDR2 from the germline V gene are SGHTA and FQGNSA.

The chain recombines TRBV6-5 with TRBJ2-7; tentative D call: TRBD2 (5 bases). Trimming stripped 5 bases from V and 5 bases from J, with 16 bases between. Germline V gene data show CDR1 as MNHEY and CDR2 as SVGAGI. The CDR3 spans 14 residues. As DNA, the CDR3 is TGTGCCAGCAGTCCCCGGACTGGCGTGGACGAGCAGTACGTC. Its protein product is CASSPRTGVDEQYV.

The chain couples TRBV3-1 (or the pseudogene TRBV3-2) to TRBJ1-1, with 7 bases that match TRBD1. Per germline, CDR1 LGHDT and CDR2 YNNKEL (reference sequence). The CDR3 runs 14 residues. V shed 0 bases and J 6 bases; nucleotides not matched to a gene: 4. CDR3 sequence reads: CASSQDDRVSEAFF. The CDR3 nucleotides read TGTGCCAGCAGCCAAGATGACAGGGTTTCTGAAGCTTTCTTT.

This chain joins TRBV5-4 and TRBJ2-5, with D unclear. Germline lookup yields CDR1 SGHNT and CDR2 YYREEE (reference sequence). The CDR3 loop spans 14 amino acids. V was pared by 0 bases and J by 1 base, with 7 bases between. The CDR3 DNA reads TGTGCCAGCAGCTTGGGCGGTCGCCAAGAGACCCAGTACTTC. Its translation is CASSLGGRQETQYF.

The chain uses TRBV7-2 and TRBJ2-5, with 8 bases aligning to TRBD2. CDR3 length: 14 amino acids. J was trimmed by 5 bases and V by 4 bases; bases with no gene match: 6. Per germline, CDR1 SGHTA and CDR2 FQGNSA. CDR3 DNA: TGTGCCAGCAGCTGGGGGACTAGACGGGAGACCCAGTACTTC. As protein: CASSWGTRRETQYF.

This sequence joins TRBV7-3 and TRBJ2-2; a possible D gene is TRBD2 (7 bases). Germline V CDR1 and CDR2: SGHTA, FQGTGA. The CDR3 totals 14 residues. The CDR3 here is CAGGRDSAAGELFF. CDR3 bases: TGTGCAGGGGGGAGGGACTCCGCGGCCGGGGAGCTGTTTTTT.

The J gene is TRBJ2-1, the V gene TRBV2; 11 nucleotides align to TRBD2. The CDR3 is made up of 14 amino acids. V shed 2 bases, J shed 9 bases, and the junction held 3 bases outside the gene matches. Germline lookup yields CDR1 SNHLY and CDR2 FYNNEI. CDR3 nucleotide sequence: TGTGCCAGCAGTGAATTGCTAGCGGGAGGTGAGCAGTTCTTC. Residues: CASSELLAGGEQFF.

V is TRBV6-5 and J is TRBJ1-5; 9 bases are a match to TRBD1. The CDR3 extends over 15 amino acids. CDR1 MNHEY and CDR2 SVGAGI come from the germline V gene. J lost 0 bases, V lost 7 bases, and 4 bases had no gene match. The CDR3 loop is CASIWTGDSNQPQHF. CDR3 in DNA: TGTGCCAGCATTTGGACAGGGGATAGCAATCAGCCCCAGCATTTT.

The CDR3 protein is CASSQTGAGSPLHF. CDR3 DNA sequence: TGTGCCAGCAGTCAGACAGGGGCGGGTTCACCCCTCCACTTT. The chain combines TRBV2 with TRBJ1-6; TRBD1 matches at 8 bases. CDR3 length: 14 amino acids. The junction had 6 bases not matched to a gene; V was cut back by 5 bases and J by 9 bases. The germline gives CDR1 SNHLY, CDR2 FYNNEI.

The chain couples TRBV30 to TRBJ2-3, with a weak D call TRBD2 (7 bases). The CDR3 loop spans 12 amino acids. Germline V gene lookup returns CDR1 GTSNPN and CDR2 SVGIG (reference sequence). The ends were cut back, 0 bases at V and 15 bases at J, with 16 bases in the middle. In nucleotides, the CDR3 is TGTGCCTGGAGTGTACTGGCGGGGGCCCTCTATTTT. Protein product: CAWSVLAGALYF.

This rearrangement joins TRBV10-3 to TRBJ2-5; 10 positions agree with TRBD1. This CDR3 contains 15 residues. V gave up 2 bases and J gave up 5 bases; unmatched junction bases: 5. Germline loops: CDR1 ENHRY, CDR2 SYGVKD. This chain's CDR3 is CAISEGTGVEETQYF. The CDR3 nucleotides are TGTGCCATCAGTGAGGGGACAGGGGTCGAGGAGACCCAGTACTTC.

The gene calls are TRBV5-4 and TRBJ1-1; TRBD1 aligns across 10 bases. Germline lookup yields CDR1 SGHNT and CDR2 YYREEE (reference sequence). CDR3 length: 15 residues. The ends lost 2 bases at V and 5 bases at J; junction bases unmatched: 6. CDR3 bases: TGTGCCAGCAGCTTCCAGGACAGGGGGAGTACTGAAGCTTTCTTT. Protein product: CASSFQDRGSTEAFF.

The chain links TRBV18 to TRBJ1-4, with D unresolved. CDR1 and CDR2 (germline): KGHSH, LQKENI. This CDR3 has 15 residues. With 6 bases removed from V and 0 bases from J, the gap between germline ends came to 11 bases. CDR3 DNA: TGTGCCAGCTCCACTTATACCGCAACTAATGAAAAACTGTTTTTT. This encodes CASSTYTATNEKLFF.

The chain is built from TRBV30 and TRBJ1-1, with 8 positions matching TRBD1. The J segment lost 5 bases and the V segment lost 0 bases, leaving 2 bases of the junction unmatched. CDR1 and CDR2 from the germline V gene are GTSNPN and SVGIG (reference sequence). The length of the CDR3 is 13 residues. The chain's CDR3 is CAWSVQGATEAFF. The CDR3 DNA sequence: TGTGCCTGGAGTGTTCAGGGGGCAACTGAAGCTTTCTTT.